This TCR beta chain emerged from a study of blood T cell repertoires in COVID-19. Study context: Italy, Spain and the United States were the sources of the convalescent and acute COVID-19 samples. T cells, B-cell-depleted T cells, or PBMCs supplied cDNA or gDNA.

Authors' data handling: Estimation of nucleated cell counts relied on the amplification of reference gene primers. This table comes from immunoSEQ multiplex PCR, and its TCRdb copy is limited to in-frame clones, with some not included. The DNA gave D and trimming, while V, J and clone size come from that table. The repertoire holds about 70,000 clones, with around 84% as singletons. CDR1 and CDR2 from the germline V gene are MNHEY and SVGEGT. This CDR3 is built from 13 residues. V gave up 5 bases and J gave up 4 bases; unmatched junction bases: 1. The receptor was derived from a woman older than 75 with acute or convalescent COVID-19. Sample: peripheral blood. The rearrangement joins TRBV6-2 or TRBV6-3 to TRBJ2-2; 7 bases agree with TRBD1. The CDR3, as DNA: TGTGCCAGCAGTACAGGGGCCACCGGGGAGCTGTTTTTT. This translates into CASSTGATGELFF.